These T cell receptor beta chains were read from a single sample in a study of neoadjuvant anti-PD-1 for oral cavity cancer. Generated by immunoSEQ multiplex PCR, the TCRdb table keeps only in-frame clones and is missing some. Of roughly 16,000 clones listed, approximately 35% are singletons. The sample was tumor tissue, taken after nivolumab (anti-PD-1) treatment. The receptors were sampled from a person aged 40 to 85 with oral cavity squamous cell carcinoma. Each CDR3 is given with its conserved first and last residue. Each record gives: J gene, D gene, clone size, V gene, CDR3 DNA, CDR3 protein. The D gene is left open where the match is weak. Not every row has a clone size; where given, it reads once, few, many or a size class.

j_call: TRBJ1-5
d_call: NA
clone_size: NA
v_call: TRBV6-5
cdr3_nt: TGTGCCAGCAGTTACTGGCAGAGTAATCAGCCCCAGCATTTT
cdr3_aa: CASSYWQSNQPQHF

j_call: TRBJ1-3
d_call: NA
clone_size: NA
v_call: TRBV5-1
cdr3_nt: TGCGCCAGCAGCCCAGCAAATCAAGGAAACACCATATATTTT
cdr3_aa: CASSPANQGNTIYF

j_call: TRBJ1-2
d_call: NA
clone_size: NA
v_call: TRBV7-2
cdr3_nt: TGTGCCAGCAGCTTAGGCAGTAACGGAAACTATGGCTACACCTTC
cdr3_aa: CASSLGSNGNYGYTF

j_call: TRBJ1-1
d_call: NA
clone_size: NA
v_call: TRBV30
cdr3_nt: TGTGCCTGGAGGGGAAGTAGGAACACTGAAGCTTTCTTT
cdr3_aa: CAWRGSRNTEAFF

j_call: TRBJ2-5
d_call: NA
clone_size: medium-sized
v_call: TRBV18
cdr3_nt: TGTGCCAGCTCACCACTCGCCGGAGACCAAGAGACCCAGTACTTC
cdr3_aa: CASSPLAGDQETQYF

j_call: TRBJ1-1
d_call: NA
clone_size: few
v_call: TRBV10-2
cdr3_nt: TGCGCCAGCAGTGAGCCAGGGGTGACTGAAGCTTTCTTT
cdr3_aa: CASSEPGVTEAFF

j_call: TRBJ1-6
d_call: NA
clone_size: NA
v_call: TRBV7-8
cdr3_nt: TGTGCCAGCAGGGGTGCAGATTCACCCCTCCACTTT
cdr3_aa: CASRGADSPLHF

j_call: TRBJ1-4
d_call: NA
clone_size: NA
v_call: TRBV5-5
cdr3_nt: TGTGCCAGCAGCAATATAGCCACTAATGAAAAACTGTTTTTT
cdr3_aa: CASSNIATNEKLFF

j_call: TRBJ2-7
d_call: TRBD2
clone_size: once
v_call: TRBV6-1
cdr3_nt: TGTGCCAGCACCGTTACCACTAGCGGGGGGACATACTTC
cdr3_aa: CASTVTTSGGTYF

j_call: TRBJ1-5
d_call: NA
clone_size: NA
v_call: TRBV5-6
cdr3_nt: TGTGCCAGCAGCTTGAATCAGGGAGTCAATCAGCCCCAGCATTTT
cdr3_aa: CASSLNQGVNQPQHF

j_call: TRBJ2-7
d_call: NA
clone_size: NA
v_call: TRBV6-5
cdr3_nt: TGTGCCAGCAGATTGCAGACAACCCCCGACTACGAGCAGTACTTC
cdr3_aa: CASRLQTTPDYEQYF

j_call: TRBJ1-3
d_call: NA
clone_size: NA
v_call: TRBV28
cdr3_nt: TGTGCCAGCAGCCCCCCCGGAAACACCATATATTTT
cdr3_aa: CASSPPGNTIYF

j_call: TRBJ2-7
d_call: NA
clone_size: medium-sized
v_call: TRBV5-1
cdr3_nt: TGCGCCAGCGCCGTGGGGATTTCCTACGAGCAGTACTTC
cdr3_aa: CASAVGISYEQYF

j_call: TRBJ2-3
d_call: NA
clone_size: NA
v_call: TRBV10-2
cdr3_nt: TGCGCCAGCGGGGCGGATACGCAGTATTTT
cdr3_aa: CASGADTQYF

j_call: TRBJ2-7
d_call: TRBD2
clone_size: NA
v_call: TRBV4-3
cdr3_nt: TGCGCCAGCAGCGCCCGACTAGCGGGGGAGTACGAGCAGTACTTC
cdr3_aa: CASSARLAGEYEQYF

j_call: TRBJ2-3
d_call: TRBD2
clone_size: NA
v_call: TRBV9
cdr3_nt: TGTGCCAGCAGCGTAGTAGAAGCGGGGGGCACAGATACGCAGTATTTT
cdr3_aa: CASSVVEAGGTDTQYF

j_call: TRBJ2-7
d_call: NA
clone_size: many
v_call: TRBV28
cdr3_nt: TGTGCCAGCAGTATACCTGGGGGGAGTTACGAGCAGTACTTC
cdr3_aa: CASSIPGGSYEQYF

j_call: TRBJ1-6
d_call: NA
clone_size: few
v_call: TRBV27
cdr3_nt: TGTGCCAGCAGGATCGAAGGACGGTGGAATTCACCCCTCCACTTT
cdr3_aa: CASRIEGRWNSPLHF

j_call: TRBJ2-5
d_call: TRBD1
clone_size: few
v_call: TRBV28
cdr3_nt: TGTGCCAGCAGTACCCCCGACAGGGGGCTCCAGTACTTC
cdr3_aa: CASSTPDRGLQYF

j_call: TRBJ2-1
d_call: TRBD2
clone_size: NA
v_call: TRBV20-1
cdr3_nt: TGCAGTGCTTCTAGCGGGGGTCAGCAGTTCTTC
cdr3_aa: CSASSGGQQFF

j_call: TRBJ1-2
d_call: NA
clone_size: few
v_call: TRBV11-2
cdr3_nt: TGTGCCAGCAGCTTAGATAGCAGATTCAACTATGGCTACACCTTC
cdr3_aa: CASSLDSRFNYGYTF

j_call: TRBJ2-1
d_call: NA
clone_size: NA
v_call: TRBV4-3
cdr3_nt: TGCGCCAGCAGCCTTACAGGATACAATGAGCAGTTCTTC
cdr3_aa: CASSLTGYNEQFF

j_call: TRBJ1-5
d_call: NA
clone_size: NA
v_call: TRBV6-5
cdr3_nt: TGTGCCAGCAGTTACTCGACAGGTGTTAGCAATCAGCCCCAGCATTTT
cdr3_aa: CASSYSTGVSNQPQHF

j_call: TRBJ1-2
d_call: TRBD1
clone_size: NA
v_call: TRBV9
cdr3_nt: TGTGCCAGCAGCGCGACAGGGGGCGTCTATGGCTACACCTTC
cdr3_aa: CASSATGGVYGYTF

j_call: TRBJ1-4
d_call: TRBD1
clone_size: NA
v_call: TRBV9
cdr3_nt: TGTGCCAGCAGCGCCTTGACAGGGGACGGTGAAAAACTGTTTTTT
cdr3_aa: CASSALTGDGEKLFF

j_call: TRBJ1-4
d_call: NA
clone_size: NA
v_call: TRBV10-3
cdr3_nt: TGTGCCATCAGGGGGTCTAATGAAAAACTGTTTTTT
cdr3_aa: CAIRGSNEKLFF

j_call: TRBJ1-5
d_call: TRBD1
clone_size: few
v_call: TRBV30
cdr3_nt: TGTGCCTGGAGTGTAGGGGACAGGGTTGGTCAGCCCCAGCATTTT
cdr3_aa: CAWSVGDRVGQPQHF

j_call: TRBJ2-2
d_call: TRBD1
clone_size: NA
v_call: TRBV5-1
cdr3_nt: TGCGCCAGCAGCTTACGGCAGGGGGCCGGGGAGCTGTTTTTT
cdr3_aa: CASSLRQGAGELFF

j_call: TRBJ2-1
d_call: NA
clone_size: few
v_call: TRBV2
cdr3_nt: TGTGCCAGTCTACAGGGTAGTTGGTTCTTC
cdr3_aa: CASLQGSWFF

j_call: TRBJ2-5
d_call: NA
clone_size: NA
v_call: TRBV5-5
cdr3_nt: TGTGCCAGCAGCTTGGCAGGAAAAGAGACCCAGTACTTC
cdr3_aa: CASSLAGKETQYF

j_call: TRBJ1-2
d_call: NA
clone_size: many
v_call: TRBV5-6
cdr3_nt: TGTGCCAGCAGCTCAGGAACAGGGAGGCGGGGGAACTATGGCTACACCTTC
cdr3_aa: CASSSGTGRRGNYGYTF

j_call: TRBJ2-1
d_call: NA
clone_size: NA
v_call: TRBV5-1
cdr3_nt: TGCGCCAGCAGTGAATCAGTAACGGGTGAGCAGTTCTTC
cdr3_aa: CASSESVTGEQFF

j_call: TRBJ2-5
d_call: NA
clone_size: NA
v_call: TRBV5-4
cdr3_nt: TGTGCCAGCAGCTGGGGACAATGGGAGACCCAGTACTTC
cdr3_aa: CASSWGQWETQYF

j_call: TRBJ2-1
d_call: TRBD2
clone_size: few
v_call: TRBV11-2
cdr3_nt: TGTGCCAGCAGCTTACGCGGGGGGGCCGGGTACAATGAGCAGTTCTTC
cdr3_aa: CASSLRGGAGYNEQFF

j_call: TRBJ1-1
d_call: NA
clone_size: NA
v_call: TRBV7-2
cdr3_nt: TGTGCCAGCAGCTTAGGTTACCGGGACGAAGCTTTCTTT
cdr3_aa: CASSLGYRDEAFF

j_call: TRBJ2-5
d_call: NA
clone_size: NA
v_call: TRBV30
cdr3_nt: TGTGCCTGGAGTGTCCACCCCCAAGAGACCCAGTACTTC
cdr3_aa: CAWSVHPQETQYF

j_call: TRBJ1-2
d_call: NA
clone_size: NA
v_call: TRBV11-2
cdr3_nt: TGTGCCAGCAGCTTAGAACAAGGGGGTTCGGATGGCTACACCTTC
cdr3_aa: CASSLEQGGSDGYTF

j_call: TRBJ1-4
d_call: NA
clone_size: NA
v_call: TRBV19
cdr3_nt: TGTGCCAGTAGTATACAGGATGAAAAACTGTTTTTT
cdr3_aa: CASSIQDEKLFF

j_call: TRBJ1-2
d_call: TRBD1
clone_size: few
v_call: TRBV7-8
cdr3_nt: TGTGCCAGCAGCTCTACCTATGGGACAGGGGGAAACTATGGCTACACCTTC
cdr3_aa: CASSSTYGTGGNYGYTF

j_call: TRBJ2-5
d_call: NA
clone_size: NA
v_call: TRBV5-6
cdr3_nt: TGTGCCAGCAGCTCCTACACGGCAATACAAGAGACCCAGTACTTC
cdr3_aa: CASSSYTAIQETQYF

j_call: TRBJ1-1
d_call: NA
clone_size: few
v_call: TRBV5-6
cdr3_nt: TGTGCCAGCAGCTTTGGTATGAACACTGAAGCTTTCTTT
cdr3_aa: CASSFGMNTEAFF

j_call: TRBJ2-7
d_call: NA
clone_size: NA
v_call: TRBV10-1
cdr3_nt: TGCGCCAGCAGTGAGAAGGGCAGAGGCGAGCAGTACTTC
cdr3_aa: CASSEKGRGEQYF